This TCR beta chain was recorded in a study of Ad26.COV2.S vaccination and SARS-CoV-2 variants. About the study: COV1001, an Ad26.COV2.S trial, supplied this vaccine-arm donor. Overall study results and limits: Responses of T cells in total may have been underestimated by the TCR breadth and depth analyses.

Assay: immunoSEQ multiplex PCR; the TCRdb copy retains only in-frame clones and omits some. Among over 250,000 clones listed, more than 70% were seen once. The CDR3 contains 13 residues. Germline CDR1 reads DFQATT; CDR2 reads SNEGSKA (reference sequence). The V segment lost 3 bases and the J segment 4 bases; nucleotides outside the gene matches: 1. In its sample, this clone was seen once. What it recognizes is unknown. Other DNA sequences in the same sample also yield this CDR3. Noted treatment: over 15 received Ad26.COV2.S at low or high dose, single or two shots; 5 received placebo; per-sample allocation not given. Specimens were obtained on day 63 following the first vaccine or placebo injection. Expressing Wuhan-strain SARS-CoV-2 spike, an Ad26 vector served as the vaccine.

This specimen consisted of peripheral blood, obtained in a trial of Ad26.COV2.S vaccine versus placebo. This chain links TRBV20-1 with TRBJ2-7; TRBD2 agrees at 12 bases. The source is a person aged 18-65 years who received the Ad26.COV2.S COVID-19 vaccine or a placebo. CDR3 DNA sequence: TGCAGTGCTAGTCTAGCGGGAGGGTACGAGCAGTACTTC. As protein: CSASLAGGYEQYF.